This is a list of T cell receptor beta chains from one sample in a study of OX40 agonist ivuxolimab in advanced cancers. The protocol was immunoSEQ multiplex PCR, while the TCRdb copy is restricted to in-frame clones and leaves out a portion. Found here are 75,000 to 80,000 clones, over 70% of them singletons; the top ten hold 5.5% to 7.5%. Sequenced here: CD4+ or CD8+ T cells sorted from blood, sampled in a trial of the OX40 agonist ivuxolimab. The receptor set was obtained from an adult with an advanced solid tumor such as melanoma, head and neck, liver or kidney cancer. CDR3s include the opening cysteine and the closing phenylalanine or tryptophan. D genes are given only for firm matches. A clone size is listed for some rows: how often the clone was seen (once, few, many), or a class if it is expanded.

CASSLDGTSNQPQHF	TGCGCCAGCAGCTTGGACGGTACTAGCAATCAGCCCCAGCATTTT	TRBV5-1	TRBJ1-5	.	.
CASSFGGGYYNEQFF	TGTGCCAGCAGCTTTGGTGGCGGGTACTACAATGAGCAGTTCTTC	TRBV7-2	TRBJ2-1	.	once
CATSRDEGYEQYF	TGTGCCACCAGCAGAGATGAGGGGTACGAGCAGTACTTC	TRBV15	TRBJ2-7	.	.
CASSLSARSPSGRAFYNEQFF	TGTGCCAGCAGTTTATCCGCCCGTTCTCCTAGCGGGAGGGCCTTTTACAATGAGCAGTTCTTC	TRBV27	TRBJ2-1	TRBD2	.
CAISHRVDQPQHF	TGTGCCATCAGTCACAGGGTTGATCAGCCCCAGCATTTT	TRBV10-3	TRBJ1-5	.	.
CASSLRQGRSDTQYF	TGTGCCAGCAGCCTTCGACAGGGTCGTTCCGATACGCAGTATTTT	TRBV7-6	TRBJ2-3	TRBD1	.
CASTSRGRKGTEAFF	TGTGCCAGCACCTCTAGGGGGAGAAAGGGCACTGAAGCTTTCTTT	TRBV6-5	TRBJ1-1	.	.
CAISESLGLEAFF	TGTGCCATCAGTGAATCCCTAGGCCTTGAAGCTTTCTTT	TRBV10-3	TRBJ1-1	.	.
CASSPSAAQETQYF	TGTGCCAGCTCACCGTCGGCAGCCCAAGAGACCCAGTACTTC	TRBV18	TRBJ2-5	.	.
CAWKRAYEQYF	TGTGCCTGGAAAAGGGCGTACGAGCAGTACTTC	TRBV30	TRBJ2-7	.	.
CASSLVTRGRGETQYF	TGTGCCAGCAGCTTAGTTACCAGGGGCCGGGGGGAGACCCAGTACTTC	TRBV7-9	TRBJ2-5	.	.
CASSQDMQVGEQYF	TGTGCCAGCAGCCAAGATATGCAGGTCGGGGAGCAGTACTTC	TRBV14	TRBJ2-7	.	few
CASSLAPGGPGSPLHF	TGTGCCAGCAGCTTAGCGCCGGGGGGGCCCGGTTCACCCCTCCACTTT	TRBV7-2	TRBJ1-6	.	.
CASRLGAASNQPQHF	TGTGCCAGCAGGCTTGGGGCAGCTAGCAATCAGCCCCAGCATTTT	TRBV28	TRBJ1-5	.	.
CSARLSYEQYF	TGCAGTGCTAGGCTCTCCTACGAGCAGTACTTC	TRBV20-1	TRBJ2-7	.	.
CASSYSRTGNQPQHF	TGTGCCAGCAGTTACTCGCGGACAGGGAATCAGCCCCAGCATTTT	TRBV6-6	TRBJ1-5	TRBD1	.
CASSAVGGTEAFF	TGTGCCAGCAGTGCTGTCGGTGGGACTGAAGCTTTCTTT	TRBV27	TRBJ1-1	.	once
CASSIRGGRAEAFF	TGTGCCAGTAGTATTCGGGGGGGAAGGGCTGAAGCTTTCTTT	TRBV19	TRBJ1-1	.	.
CAWSALAGATNEKLFF	TGTGCCTGGAGTGCCCTGGCGGGAGCAACTAATGAAAAACTGTTTTTT	TRBV30	TRBJ1-4	.	.
CASSQGGTGRRNTEAFF	TGCGCCAGCAGCCAGGGGGGGACAGGGCGTCGGAACACTGAAGCTTTCTTT	TRBV4-3	TRBJ1-1	TRBD1	.
CASSLVGRGRGNTIYF	TGTGCCAGCAGCTTAGTAGGCCGAGGGCGGGGAAACACCATATATTTT	TRBV7-2	TRBJ1-3	.	many
CASSPWTGVNTGELFF	TGTGCCAGCTCACCCTGGACAGGAGTGAACACCGGGGAGCTGTTTTTT	TRBV18	TRBJ2-2	TRBD1	.
CASTRGNEQYF	TGTGCCAGCACCAGGGGAAACGAGCAGTACTTC	TRBV6-5	TRBJ2-7	.	.
CATDPGSGEQYF	TGTGCCACCGACCCGGGCTCTGGCGAGCAGTACTTC	TRBV19	TRBJ2-7	.	.
CASSPDRGLAFF	TGTGCCAGCAGTCCAGACAGGGGATTAGCTTTCTTT	TRBV27	TRBJ1-1	TRBD1	.